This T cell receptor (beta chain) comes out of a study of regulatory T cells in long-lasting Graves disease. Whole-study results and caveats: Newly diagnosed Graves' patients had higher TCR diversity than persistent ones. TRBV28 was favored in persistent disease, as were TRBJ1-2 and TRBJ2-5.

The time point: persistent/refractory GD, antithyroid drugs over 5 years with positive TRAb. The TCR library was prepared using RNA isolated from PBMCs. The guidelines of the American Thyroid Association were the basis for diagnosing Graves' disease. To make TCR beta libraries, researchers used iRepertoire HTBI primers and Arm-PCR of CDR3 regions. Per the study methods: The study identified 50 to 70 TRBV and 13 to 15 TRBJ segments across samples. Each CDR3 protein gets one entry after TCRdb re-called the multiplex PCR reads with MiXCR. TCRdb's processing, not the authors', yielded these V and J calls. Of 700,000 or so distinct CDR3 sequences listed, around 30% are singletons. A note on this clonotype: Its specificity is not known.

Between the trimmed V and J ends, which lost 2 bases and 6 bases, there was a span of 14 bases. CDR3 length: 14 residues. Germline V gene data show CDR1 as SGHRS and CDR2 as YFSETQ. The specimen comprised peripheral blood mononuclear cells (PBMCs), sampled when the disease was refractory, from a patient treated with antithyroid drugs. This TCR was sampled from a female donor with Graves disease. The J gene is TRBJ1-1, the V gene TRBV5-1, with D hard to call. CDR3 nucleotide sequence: TGCGCCAGCAGCTTTCCGGGAGTGGACGCTGAAGCTTTCTTT. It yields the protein CASSFPGVDAEAFF.